These T cell receptor beta chains were read from a single sample in a study of vaccination effects on CD4 cells after COVID-19. These receptors' antigens are unknown. Some clones are missing from TCRdb's copy, which holds only in-frame ones; the method was immunoSEQ multiplex PCR. In the table there are tens of thousands of clones, 80% of which are singletons. The sequencing here drew on CD4+ T cells from PBMCs cultured with HCoV-229E spike peptides, taken before COVID-19 vaccination. These receptors originate from a human donor who received a COVID-19 vaccine. Both conserved end residues are part of each CDR3. A D gene is named only where the DNA matches it firmly. Only some rows state a clone size, as once, few, many or a class for expanded clones.

cdr3_nt	cdr3_aa	cdr3_length	j_call	v_call	clone_size	d_call
TGTGCCAGCAATTCTTATGGCGAGTCTAATGAAAAACTGTTTTTT	CASNSYGESNEKLFF	15	TRBJ1-4	TRBV2	-	-
TGTGCCAGCAGCCCCGACAGGGGAGAAGGAAACACCATATATTTT	CASSPDRGEGNTIYF	15	TRBJ1-3	TRBV28	-	TRBD1
TGTGCCAGCAGTCGACAGGAAAACACTGAAGCTTTCTTT	CASSRQENTEAFF	13	TRBJ1-1	TRBV27	-	-
TGTGCCAGCAGCCCCCAGACTAGCGGGGGGGTCAATGAGCAGTTCTTC	CASSPQTSGGVNEQFF	16	TRBJ2-1	TRBV5-4	-	TRBD2
TGTGCCAGCAGTTCACGAATCCGGCCAGACTTT	CASSSRIRPDF	11	TRBJ1-1	TRBV28	-	-
TGTGCCAGCAGCCGCACAGGGGGTGGTGGCACTGAAGCTTTCTTT	CASSRTGGGGTEAFF	15	TRBJ1-1	TRBV3-1/TRBV3-2	few	TRBD1
TGTGCCAGCAGCTTTCGAGGGACAACCACAGATACGCAGTATTTT	CASSFRGTTTDTQYF	15	TRBJ2-3	TRBV11-1	-	-
TGTGCCAGCAGCCTCAGGACAGCAATTTCTTATGGCTACACCTTC	CASSLRTAISYGYTF	15	TRBJ1-2	TRBV3-1/TRBV3-2	-	-
TGTGCCAGCAGCTTGGACGACAATCAGCCCCAGCATTTT	CASSLDDNQPQHF	13	TRBJ1-5	TRBV9	-	-
TGCGCCAGCAGCTTAGCTGGGGGCTACTCCTACAATGAGCAGTTCTTC	CASSLAGGYSYNEQFF	16	TRBJ2-1	TRBV5-1	once	-
TGTGCCAGCAGTTACGGGCCCCTAAGAGGCTACACCTTC	CASSYGPLRGYTF	13	TRBJ1-2	TRBV6-5	-	-
TGTGCCAGTAGCCGACAGGGTTTCTCCAACTATGGCTACACCTTC	CASSRQGFSNYGYTF	15	TRBJ1-2	TRBV19	-	TRBD1
TGTGCCAGTAGTATAGTTAAGGGGGATAAGTTCTTC	CASSIVKGDKFF	12	TRBJ2-1	TRBV19	-	-
TGTGCCAGCAGCTTGTTGGGACAGGGGCTCTATGGCTACACCTTC	CASSLLGQGLYGYTF	15	TRBJ1-2	TRBV5-5	-	TRBD1